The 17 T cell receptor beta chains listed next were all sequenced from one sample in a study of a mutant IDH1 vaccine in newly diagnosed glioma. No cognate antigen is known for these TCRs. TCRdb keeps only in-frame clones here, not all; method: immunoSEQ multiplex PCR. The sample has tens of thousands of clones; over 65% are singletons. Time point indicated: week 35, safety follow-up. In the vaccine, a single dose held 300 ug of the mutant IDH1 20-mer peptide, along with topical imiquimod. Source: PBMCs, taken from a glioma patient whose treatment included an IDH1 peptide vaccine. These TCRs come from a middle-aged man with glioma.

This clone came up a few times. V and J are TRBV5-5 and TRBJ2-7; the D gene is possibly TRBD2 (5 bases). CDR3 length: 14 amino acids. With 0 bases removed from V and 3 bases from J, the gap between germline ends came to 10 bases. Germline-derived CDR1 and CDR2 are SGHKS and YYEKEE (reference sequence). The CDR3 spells CASSLASEDYEQYV. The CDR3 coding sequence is TGTGCCAGCAGCTTGGCCTCGGAGGACTACGAGCAGTACGTC.

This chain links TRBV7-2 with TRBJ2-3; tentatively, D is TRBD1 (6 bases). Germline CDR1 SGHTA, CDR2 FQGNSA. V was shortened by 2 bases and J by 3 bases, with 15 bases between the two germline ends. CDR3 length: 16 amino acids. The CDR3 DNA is TGTGCCAGCAGCTTACAAGGGGGTAGCGTGACAGATACGCAGTATTTT. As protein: CASSLQGGSVTDTQYF.

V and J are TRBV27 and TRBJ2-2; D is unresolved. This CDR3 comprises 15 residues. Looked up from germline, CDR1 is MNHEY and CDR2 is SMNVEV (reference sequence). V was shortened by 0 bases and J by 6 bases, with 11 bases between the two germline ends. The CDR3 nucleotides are TGTGCCAGCAGTTTATCTCTATCTTTCCCCGGGGAGCTGTTTTTT. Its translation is CASSLSLSFPGELFF.

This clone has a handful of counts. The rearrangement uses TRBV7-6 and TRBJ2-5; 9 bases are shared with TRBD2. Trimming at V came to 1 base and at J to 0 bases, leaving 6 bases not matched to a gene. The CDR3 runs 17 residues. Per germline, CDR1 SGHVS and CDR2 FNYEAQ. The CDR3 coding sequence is TGTGCCAGCAGCTTAGAAGCTAGCGGGACTTACCAAGAGACCCAGTACTTC. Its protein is CASSLEASGTYQETQYF. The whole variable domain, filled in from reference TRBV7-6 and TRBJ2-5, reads GAGVSQSPRYKVTKRGQDVALRCDPISGHVSLYWYRQALGQGPEFLTYFNYEAQQDKSGLPNDRFSAERPEGSISTLTIQRTEQRDSAMYRCASSLEASGTYQETQYFGPGTRLLVL.

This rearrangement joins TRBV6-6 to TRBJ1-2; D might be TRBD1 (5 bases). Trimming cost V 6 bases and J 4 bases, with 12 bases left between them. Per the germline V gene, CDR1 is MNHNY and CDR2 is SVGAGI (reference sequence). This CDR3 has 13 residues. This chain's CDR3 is CASRPGRGYGYTF. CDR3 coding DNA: TGTGCCAGCAGGCCGGGACGCGGCTATGGCTACACCTTC.

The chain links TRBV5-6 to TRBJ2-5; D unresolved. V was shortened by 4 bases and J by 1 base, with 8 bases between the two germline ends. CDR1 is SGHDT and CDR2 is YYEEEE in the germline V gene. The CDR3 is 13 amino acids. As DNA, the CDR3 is TGTGCCAGCAGCCTACCATCCCAAGAGACCCAGTACTTC. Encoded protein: CASSLPSQETQYF.

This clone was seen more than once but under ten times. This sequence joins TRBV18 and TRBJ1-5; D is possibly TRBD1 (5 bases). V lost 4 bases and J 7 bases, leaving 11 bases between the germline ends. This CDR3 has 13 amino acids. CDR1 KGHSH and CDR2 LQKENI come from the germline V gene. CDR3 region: CASSQDSYQPQHF. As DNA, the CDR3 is TGTGCCAGCTCACAAGACAGTTACCAGCCCCAGCATTTT.

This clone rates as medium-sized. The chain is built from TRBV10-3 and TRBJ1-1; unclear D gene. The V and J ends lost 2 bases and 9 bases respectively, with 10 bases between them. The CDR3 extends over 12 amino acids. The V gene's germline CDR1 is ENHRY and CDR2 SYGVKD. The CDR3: CAISEDVTKAFF. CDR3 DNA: TGTGCCATCAGTGAGGATGTGACCAAAGCTTTCTTT.

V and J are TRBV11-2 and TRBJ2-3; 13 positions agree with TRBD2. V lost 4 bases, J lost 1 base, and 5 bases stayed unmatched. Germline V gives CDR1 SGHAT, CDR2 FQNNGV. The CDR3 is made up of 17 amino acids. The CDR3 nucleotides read TGTGCCAGCAGCTCTAACGGACTAGCGGGAGGCACAGATACGCAGTATTTT. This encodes CASSSNGLAGGTDTQYF.

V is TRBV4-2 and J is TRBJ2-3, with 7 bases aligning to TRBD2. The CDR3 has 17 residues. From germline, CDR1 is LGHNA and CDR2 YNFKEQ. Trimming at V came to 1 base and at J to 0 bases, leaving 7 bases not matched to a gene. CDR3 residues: CASSQVGSSGSTDTQYF. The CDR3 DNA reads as TGTGCCAGCAGCCAAGTGGGATCTAGCGGTAGCACAGATACGCAGTATTTT.

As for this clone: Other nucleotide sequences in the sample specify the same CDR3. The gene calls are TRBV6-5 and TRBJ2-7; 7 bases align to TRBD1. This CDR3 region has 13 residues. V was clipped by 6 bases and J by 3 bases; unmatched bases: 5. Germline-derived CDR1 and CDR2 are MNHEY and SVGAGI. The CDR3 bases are TGTGCCAGCAGACTCCGGGACAGCTACGAGCAGTACTTC. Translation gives CASRLRDSYEQYF.

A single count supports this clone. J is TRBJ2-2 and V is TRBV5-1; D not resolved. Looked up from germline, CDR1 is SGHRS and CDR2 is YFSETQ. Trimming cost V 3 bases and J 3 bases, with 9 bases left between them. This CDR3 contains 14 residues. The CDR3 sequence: CASSSAFDTGELFF. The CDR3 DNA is TGCGCCAGCAGCTCGGCGTTCGACACCGGGGAGCTGTTTTTT.

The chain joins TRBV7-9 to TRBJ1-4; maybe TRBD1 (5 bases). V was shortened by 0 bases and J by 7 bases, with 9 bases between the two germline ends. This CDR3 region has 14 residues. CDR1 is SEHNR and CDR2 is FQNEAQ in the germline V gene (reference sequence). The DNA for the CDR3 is TGTGCCAGCAGCTTAGCGCAGGGTGGTGAAAAACTGTTTTTT. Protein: CASSLAQGGEKLFF. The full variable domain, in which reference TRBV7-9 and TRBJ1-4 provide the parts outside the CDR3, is DTGVSQNPRHKITKRGQNVTFRCDPISEHNRLYWYRQTLGQGPEFLTYFQNEAQLEKSRLLSDRFSAERPKGSFSTLEIQRTEQGDSAMYLCASSLAQGGEKLFFGSGTQLSVL.

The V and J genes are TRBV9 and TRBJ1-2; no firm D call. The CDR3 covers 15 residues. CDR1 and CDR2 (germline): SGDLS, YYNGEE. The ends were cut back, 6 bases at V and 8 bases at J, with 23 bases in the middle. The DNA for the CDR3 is TGTGCCAGCACCTCGATGGACCGAGGAGGGAAGGGCTACACCTTC. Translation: CASTSMDRGGKGYTF. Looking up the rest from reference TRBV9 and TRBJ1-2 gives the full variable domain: DSGVTQTPKHLITATGQRVTLRCSPRSGDLSVYWYQQSLDQGLQFLIQYYNGEERAKGNILERFSAQQFPDLHSELNLSSLELGDSALYFCASTSMDRGGKGYTFGSGTRLTVV.

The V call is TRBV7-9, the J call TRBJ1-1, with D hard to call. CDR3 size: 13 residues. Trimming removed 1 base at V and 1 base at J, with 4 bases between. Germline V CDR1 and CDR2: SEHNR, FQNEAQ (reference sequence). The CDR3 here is CASSLGQNTEAFF. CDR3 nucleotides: TGTGCCAGCAGCTTAGGGCAGAACACTGAAGCTTTCTTT.

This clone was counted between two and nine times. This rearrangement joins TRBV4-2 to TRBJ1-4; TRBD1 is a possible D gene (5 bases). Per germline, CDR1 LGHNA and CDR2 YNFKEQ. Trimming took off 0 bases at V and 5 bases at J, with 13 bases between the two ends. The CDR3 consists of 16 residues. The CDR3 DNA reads TGTGCCAGCAGCCAAGATTGGGGCAGGGTGAATGAAAAACTGTTTTTT. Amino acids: CASSQDWGRVNEKLFF.

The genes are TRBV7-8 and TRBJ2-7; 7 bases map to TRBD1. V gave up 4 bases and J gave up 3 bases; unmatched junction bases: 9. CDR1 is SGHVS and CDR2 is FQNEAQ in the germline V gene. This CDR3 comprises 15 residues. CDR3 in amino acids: CASSWGTDRDYEQYF. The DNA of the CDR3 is TGTGCCAGCAGCTGGGGGACCGACAGGGACTACGAGCAGTACTTC. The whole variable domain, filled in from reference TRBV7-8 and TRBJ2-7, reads GAGVSQSPRYKVAKRGQDVALRCDPISGHVSLFWYQQALGQGPEFLTYFQNEAQLDKSGLPSDRFFAERPEGSVSTLKIQRTQQEDSAVYLCASSWGTDRDYEQYFGPGTRLTVT.